One and the same sample provided the 3 T cell receptor beta chains below, sequenced in a study of T-cell reconstitution after alpha-beta-depleted transplantation in children. Using unique molecular identifiers, the investigators prepared the TCRbeta library. TCRdb re-derived calls from the PCR reads in MiXCR, one entry per CDR3 protein. The sample has about 130,000 distinct CDR3 sequences, more than 9.5% seen once. The starting material was PBMCs, mostly from graft donor cells, obtained 180 days after TCRalphabeta/CD19-depleted stem cell transplant. Source of these receptors: a girl under two years old who had a stem cell transplant for combined immunodeficiency, so the T cells may come from the graft donor.

The chain recombines TRBV7-2 with TRBJ2-1, with D tentatively TRBD1 or TRBD2 (5 bases each). The CDR3 covers 16 residues. Between the trimmed V and J ends, which lost 2 bases and 0 bases, there was a span of 11 bases. Germline values: CDR1 SGHTA, CDR2 FQGNSA. This CDR3 reads CASSLMGVGSYNEQFF. CDR3 bases: TGTGCCAGCAGCTTAATGGGGGTAGGCTCCTACAATGAGCAGTTCTTC. The entire variable domain, with the rest obtained from reference TRBV7-2 and TRBJ2-1, is as follows: GAGVSQSPSNKVTEKGKDVELRCDPISGHTALYWYRQSLGQGLEFLIYFQGNSAPDKSGLPSDRFSAERTGGSVSTLTIQRTQQEDSAVYLCASSLMGVGSYNEQFFGPGTRLTVL.

The chain recombines TRBV10-3 with TRBJ2-7, with D perhaps matching TRBD1 (6 bases). The CDR3 has 12 residues. Germline V CDR1 and CDR2: ENHRY, SYGVKD. CDR3 sequence (DNA): TGTGACACCCTAGACAGGCCCCACGAGCAGTACTTC. Protein sequence: CDTLDRPHEQYF.

The chain joins TRBV29-1 to TRBJ2-5; no clear D. Germline V gives CDR1 SQVTM, CDR2 ANQGSEA. With 7 bases removed from V and 5 bases from J, the gap between germline ends came to 11 bases. The CDR3 has 11 residues. The CDR3 here is CSGRSGETQYF. The CDR3, as DNA: TGCAGCGGAAGGAGTGGGGAGACCCAGTACTTC.